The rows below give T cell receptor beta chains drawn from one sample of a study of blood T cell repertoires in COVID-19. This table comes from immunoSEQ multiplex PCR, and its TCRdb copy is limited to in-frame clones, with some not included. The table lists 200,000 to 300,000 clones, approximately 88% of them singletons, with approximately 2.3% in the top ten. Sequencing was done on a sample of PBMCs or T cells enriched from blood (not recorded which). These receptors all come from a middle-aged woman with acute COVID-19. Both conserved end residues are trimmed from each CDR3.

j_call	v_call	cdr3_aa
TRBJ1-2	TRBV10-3	AISKDQGYNYGYT
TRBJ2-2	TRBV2	ASSGPGGIGELF
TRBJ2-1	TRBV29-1	SVEDPLATNEQF
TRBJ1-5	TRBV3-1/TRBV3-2	ASSQDYSNQPQH
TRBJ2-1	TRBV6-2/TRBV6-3	ASSPSLSGGQF
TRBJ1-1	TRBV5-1	ASSPLGRLNTEAF
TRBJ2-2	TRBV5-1	ASSSGLAVNTGELF
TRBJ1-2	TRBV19	ASRFLGQYYGYT
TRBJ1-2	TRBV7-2	ASSPLLRTGNYGYT
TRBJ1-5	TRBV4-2	ASSQTAALRQPQH
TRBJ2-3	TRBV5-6	ASSSNSGSTDTQY
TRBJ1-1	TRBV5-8	ASSEGQKNTEAF
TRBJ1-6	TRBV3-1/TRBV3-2	ASSQWETGRNSPLH
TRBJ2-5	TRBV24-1	ATSDSTGAGETQY
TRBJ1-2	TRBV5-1	ASSTAGRAEDYGYT
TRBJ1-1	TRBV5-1	ASSTNSRRETEAF
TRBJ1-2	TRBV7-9	ASSEWGDYGYT
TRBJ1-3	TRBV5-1	ASSLAGVGSGNTIY
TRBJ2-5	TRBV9	ASSLGTSGKETQY
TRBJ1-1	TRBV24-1	ATSRSSGREAF
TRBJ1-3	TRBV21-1	ASSKQDGTGNTIY
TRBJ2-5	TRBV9	ASSVAPGGGQETQY
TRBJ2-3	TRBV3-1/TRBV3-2	ASSPGAGETDTQY
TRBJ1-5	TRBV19	ASSIGGQPNQPQH